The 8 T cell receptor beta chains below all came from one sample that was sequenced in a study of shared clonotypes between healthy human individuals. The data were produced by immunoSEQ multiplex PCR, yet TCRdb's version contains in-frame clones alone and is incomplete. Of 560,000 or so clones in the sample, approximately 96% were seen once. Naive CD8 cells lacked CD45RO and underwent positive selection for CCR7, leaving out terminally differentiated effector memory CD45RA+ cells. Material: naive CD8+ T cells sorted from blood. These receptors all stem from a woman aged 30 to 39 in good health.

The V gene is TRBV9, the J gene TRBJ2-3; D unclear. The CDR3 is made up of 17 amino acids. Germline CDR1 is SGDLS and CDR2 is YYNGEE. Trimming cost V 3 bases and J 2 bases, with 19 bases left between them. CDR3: CASSATVLSGNTDTQYF. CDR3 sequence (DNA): TGTGCCAGCAGCGCAACGGTTCTCAGTGGGAACACAGATACGCAGTATTTT. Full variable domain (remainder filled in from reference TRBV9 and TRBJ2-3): DSGVTQTPKHLITATGQRVTLRCSPRSGDLSVYWYQQSLDQGLQFLIQYYNGEERAKGNILERFSAQQFPDLHSELNLSSLELGDSALYFCASSATVLSGNTDTQYFGPGTRLTVL.

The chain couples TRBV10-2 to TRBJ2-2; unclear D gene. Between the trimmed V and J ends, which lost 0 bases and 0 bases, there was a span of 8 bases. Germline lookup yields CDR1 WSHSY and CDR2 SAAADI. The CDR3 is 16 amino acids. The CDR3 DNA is TGCGCCAGCAGTGAGTCGAGAGGATCGAACACCGGGGAGCTGTTTTTT. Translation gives CASSESRGSNTGELFF.

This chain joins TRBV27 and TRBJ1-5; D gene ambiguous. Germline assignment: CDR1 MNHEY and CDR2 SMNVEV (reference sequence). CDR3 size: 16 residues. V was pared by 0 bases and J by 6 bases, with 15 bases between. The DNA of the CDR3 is TGTGCCAGCAGTTTATCGTACGGGGATGCGGCTCAGCCCCAGCATTTT. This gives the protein CASSLSYGDAAQPQHF.

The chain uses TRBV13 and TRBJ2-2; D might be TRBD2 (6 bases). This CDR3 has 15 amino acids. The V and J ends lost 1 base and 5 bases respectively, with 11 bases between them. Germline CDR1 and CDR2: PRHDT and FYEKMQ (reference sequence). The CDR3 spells CASSLEGGGTGELFF. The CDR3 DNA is TGTGCCAGCAGCTTAGAGGGAGGAGGGACCGGGGAGCTGTTTTTT.

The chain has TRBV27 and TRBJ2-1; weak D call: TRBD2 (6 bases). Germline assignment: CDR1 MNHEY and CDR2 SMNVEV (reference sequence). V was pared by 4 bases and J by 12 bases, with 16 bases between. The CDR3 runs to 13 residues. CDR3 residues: CASSSPPGEAQFF. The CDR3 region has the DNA TGTGCCAGCAGTTCCCCCCCGGGGGAAGCGCAGTTCTTC.

The CDR3 is CASSSPGLEDTQYF. In DNA, the CDR3 is TGTGCCAGCAGCTCCCCAGGTTTGGAAGATACGCAGTATTTT. The chain joins TRBV13 to TRBJ2-3; D gene uncertain. Between the trimmed V and J ends, which lost 4 bases and 5 bases, there was a span of 13 bases. CDR1 and CDR2 from the germline V gene are PRHDT and FYEKMQ (reference sequence). The CDR3 has 14 residues.

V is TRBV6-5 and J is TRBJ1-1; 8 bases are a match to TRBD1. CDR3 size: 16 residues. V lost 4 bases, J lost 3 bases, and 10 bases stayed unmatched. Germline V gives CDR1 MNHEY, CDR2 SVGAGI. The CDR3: CASSSSTGEVDTEAFF. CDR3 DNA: TGTGCCAGCAGTTCCTCGACAGGGGAAGTTGACACTGAAGCTTTCTTT.

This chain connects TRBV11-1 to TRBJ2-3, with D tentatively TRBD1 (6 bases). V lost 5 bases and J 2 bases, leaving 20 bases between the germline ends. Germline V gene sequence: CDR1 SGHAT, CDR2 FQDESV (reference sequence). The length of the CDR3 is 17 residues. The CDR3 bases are TGTGCCAGCAGCCCCACACAGGGAATACCACACACAGATACGCAGTATTTT. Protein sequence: CASSPTQGIPHTDTQYF. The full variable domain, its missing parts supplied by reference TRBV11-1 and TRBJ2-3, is EAEVAQSPRYKITEKSQAVAFWCDPISGHATLYWYRQILGQGPELLVQFQDESVVDDSQLPKDRFSAERLKGVDSTLKIQPAELGDSAMYLCASSPTQGIPHTDTQYFGPGTRLTVL.